A single sample gave rise to the 21 T cell receptor beta chains below, sequenced in a study of blood T cells in healthy people across ages. Together with a sample-barcoded 5' primer, a J-beta primer mix was included in a second PCR lasting roughly 7 to 11 cycles. TCRdb re-analysed the 5' RACE reads in MiXCR, keeping a single row per CDR3 protein. The table records over 1,500,000 distinct CDR3 sequences, roughly 43% of them present only once. The sequencing input was blood. The receptors shown here come from a human donor in good health.

J is TRBJ1-4 and V is TRBV10-3; D is unclear. Germline V lookup: CDR1 ENHRY, CDR2 SYGVKD. The length of the CDR3 is 17 residues. The ends were cut back, 0 bases at V and 3 bases at J, with 14 bases in the middle. The CDR3 is CAISESHGLGANEKLFF. CDR3 in DNA: TGTGCCATCAGTGAGTCCCATGGGCTCGGGGCTAATGAAAAACTGTTTTTT.

This clonotype occurred a few times. The chain is built from TRBV5-1 and TRBJ1-2, with TRBD1 identical over 10 bases. The V and J ends lost 0 bases and 6 bases, in that order; junction bases with no gene match: 14. CDR1 is SGHRS and CDR2 is YFSETQ in the germline V gene. This CDR3 has 18 amino acids. CDR3 region: CASSLAQTGTGDGDGYTF. Written as DNA, the CDR3 is TGCGCCAGCAGCTTGGCCCAGACCGGGACAGGGGACGGTGATGGCTACACCTTC.

This clonotype was counted a few times. The rearrangement joins TRBV7-9 to TRBJ1-2; the D gene is possibly TRBD1 (6 bases). Deletions cut 1 base from V and 8 bases from J, with 17 bases between. The CDR3 loop spans 15 amino acids. Germline V lookup: CDR1 SEHNR, CDR2 FQNEAQ (reference sequence). The CDR3 spells CASSLDGRGSKGYTF. The CDR3 bases are TGTGCCAGCAGCTTAGACGGCAGGGGATCCAAAGGCTACACCTTC. The variable domain in full, with the rest retrieved from reference TRBV7-9 and TRBJ1-2, is DTGVSQNPRHKITKRGQNVTFRCDPISEHNRLYWYRQTLGQGPEFLTYFQNEAQLEKSRLLSDRFSAERPKGSFSTLEIQRTEQGDSAMYLCASSLDGRGSKGYTFGSGTRLTVV.

This chain connects TRBV5-5 to TRBJ2-1; no firm D call. With 3 bases removed from V and 6 bases from J, the gap between germline ends came to 10 bases. The CDR3 extends over 13 amino acids. CDR1 is SGHKS and CDR2 is YYEKEE in the germline V gene (reference sequence). Here the CDR3 reads CASSWGTSNEQFF. The CDR3 DNA reads as TGTGCCAGCAGCTGGGGAACCTCCAATGAGCAGTTCTTC.

This chain uses TRBV6-1 with TRBJ1-6; TRBD1 matches 11 bases. This CDR3 is 14 amino acids long. Germline-derived CDR1 and CDR2 are MNHNS and SASEGT. Unmatched junction bases numbered 5, after V lost 3 bases and J lost 13 bases. The CDR3 spells CASSEGTGGIPLHF. The CDR3 DNA reads TGTGCCAGCAGTGAGGGGACAGGGGGTATTCCCCTCCACTTT.

This sequence joins TRBV7-9 and TRBJ1-4; tentative D call: TRBD1 (6 bases). Between the trimmed V and J ends, which lost 1 base and 1 base, there was a span of 10 bases. Germline V CDR1 and CDR2: SEHNR, FQNEAQ (reference sequence). CDR3 length equals 16 residues. DNA of the CDR3: TGTGCCAGCAGCTTAGGACCCAGGGGAACTAATGAAAAACTGTTTTTT. Protein product: CASSLGPRGTNEKLFF. Based on the CDR3 plus reference TRBV7-9 and TRBJ1-4, the full variable domain is DTGVSQNPRHKITKRGQNVTFRCDPISEHNRLYWYRQTLGQGPEFLTYFQNEAQLEKSRLLSDRFSAERPKGSFSTLEIQRTEQGDSAMYLCASSLGPRGTNEKLFFGSGTQLSVL.

There are a few counts of this clonotype. The V and J genes are TRBV28 and TRBJ2-6, with TRBD1 identical over 10 bases. Germline-derived CDR1 and CDR2 are MDHEN and SYDVKM. Losses at the gene ends were 5 bases for V and 4 bases for J; bases not matched to a gene: 5. This CDR3 spans 16 amino acids. As DNA, the CDR3 is TGTGCCAGCAGTCGACAGGGGGCGCTAGGGGCCAACGTCCTGACTTTC. Translating it yields CASSRQGALGANVLTF.

This clonotype was seen a single time. A much larger clone lies a single base off, so this may be a read error. V usage is TRBV6-4 and J usage is TRBJ2-3; 8 bases map to TRBD2. This CDR3 has 14 amino acids. The ends lost 6 bases at V and 4 bases at J; junction bases unmatched: 6. Germline V gene lookup returns CDR1 MRHNA and CDR2 SNTAGT. The CDR3 sequence: CASRPGLGADTQYF. CDR3 nucleotides: TGTGCCAGCAGGCCGGGACTAGGAGCAGATACGCAGTATTTT.

V is TRBV29-1 and J is TRBJ2-1; no reliable D call. With the DNA end fitting TRBJ2-7 better, the J assignment may be wrong. Germline CDR1 and CDR2: SQVTM and ANQGSEA. This CDR3 has 14 amino acids. For the CDR3, the DNA is TGCAGCGTTCCGCCATCCAGCTCCTACAATGAGCAGTACTTC. Translation gives CSVPPSSSYNEQYF.

The CDR3 reads CASSLTGGRTYGYTF. In nucleotides, the CDR3 is TGTGCCAGCAGCCTTACAGGGGGGCGGACCTATGGCTACACCTTC. J is TRBJ1-2 and V is TRBV12-3 or TRBV12-4; TRBD1 matches 8 bases. CDR3 length: 15 amino acids. V dropped 6 bases and J dropped 4; count of bases not matched to a gene: 10.

This clonotype has a count of ten or more. The chain uses TRBV7-2 and TRBJ2-5; D is tentatively TRBD1 or TRBD2 (5 bases each). This CDR3 has 15 amino acids. Germline CDR1 and CDR2: SGHTA and FQGNSA. V shed 5 bases and J shed 5 bases, with 18 bases lying between them. For the CDR3, the DNA is TGTGCCAGCAGCCCCCCGACAGCCTCGGGGGAGACCCAGTACTTC. Amino acid sequence: CASSPPTASGETQYF.

The rearrangement joins TRBV7-9 to TRBJ2-7, with D tentatively TRBD1 (6 bases). Germline lookup yields CDR1 SEHNR and CDR2 FQNEAQ (reference sequence). The CDR3 length is 14 residues. V was shortened by 7 bases and J by 2 bases, with 15 bases between the two germline ends. CDR3 protein: CASTPTGSTYEQYF. CDR3 in DNA: TGTGCCAGCACCCCGACAGGCTCAACCTACGAGCAGTACTTC.

This clonotype was picked up one time. This sequence joins TRBV5-1 and TRBJ1-1, with D perhaps TRBD1 (6 bases). Germline CDR1 and CDR2: SGHRS and YFSETQ. With 4 bases removed from V and 3 bases from J, the gap between germline ends came to 10 bases. The CDR3 is 13 residues long. CDR3 sequence (DNA): TGCGCCAGCAGCATCGACAGGTACACTGAAGCTTTCTTT. It encodes CASSIDRYTEAFF. The entire variable domain, with the rest obtained from reference TRBV5-1 and TRBJ1-1, is as follows: KAGVTQTPRYLIKTRGQQVTLSCSPISGHRSVSWYQQTPGQGLQFLFEYFSETQRNKGNFPGRFSGRQFSNSRSEMNVSTLELGDSALYLCASSIDRYTEAFFGQGTRLTVV.

This clonotype appeared a few times. A junction boundary mismatches the germline segment, possibly from a read error. CDR3 in DNA: TGCAGCGTTGAGGGACAGGGGGACAATGGGCAGTTCTTC. Encoded protein: CSVEGQGDNGQFF. This chain uses TRBV29-1 with TRBJ2-1; 11 nucleotides match TRBD1. The CDR3 has 13 residues. Germline V gene data show CDR1 as SQVTM and CDR2 as ANQGSEA.

This chain joins TRBV10-3 and TRBJ1-1; D gene uncertain. V dropped 6 bases and J dropped 1 base, with 9 bases sitting between them. CDR1 and CDR2 from the germline V gene are ENHRY and SYGVKD. The CDR3 length is 13 residues. In DNA form, the CDR3 reads TGTGCCATCAGAGGACCAGAGAACACTGAAGCTTTCTTT. This encodes CAIRGPENTEAFF.

This sequence joins TRBV4-2 and TRBJ2-5, with TRBD2 identical over 9 bases. V trimming: 0 bases; J trimming: 4 bases; junction bases outside the gene matches: 9. The CDR3 is 17 residues long. The germline gives CDR1 LGHNA, CDR2 YNFKEQ. DNA of the CDR3: TGTGCCAGCAGCCAAGAGGGGCGGGGGGGCGAAGGAGAGACCCAGTACTTC. Amino acids: CASSQEGRGGEGETQYF.

This clonotype was detected ten times or more. This chain uses TRBV9 with TRBJ2-7, with 7 nucleotides matching TRBD1. The CDR3 is made up of 16 amino acids. Trimming cost V 3 bases and J 3 bases; bases outside gene matches: 12. The germline gives CDR1 SGDLS, CDR2 YYNGEE. The CDR3 region is CASSAGTGAVDYEQYF. The CDR3 nucleotides are TGTGCCAGCAGCGCCGGAACAGGGGCAGTAGACTACGAGCAGTACTTC. The whole variable domain, remainder taken from reference TRBV9 and TRBJ2-7, is DSGVTQTPKHLITATGQRVTLRCSPRSGDLSVYWYQQSLDQGLQFLIQYYNGEERAKGNILERFSAQQFPDLHSELNLSSLELGDSALYFCASSAGTGAVDYEQYFGPGTRLTVT.

This clonotype was seen only a few times. The rearrangement uses TRBV6-2 or TRBV6-3 and TRBJ1-2, with D maybe TRBD1 (5 bases). Germline CDR1 reads MNHEY; CDR2 reads SVGEGT. The CDR3 extends over 19 amino acids. V lost 4 bases to trimming and J lost 4 bases, with 28 bases between them. Written as DNA, the CDR3 is TGTGCCAGCAGTTCCCCCTCGCGGAGGGGCTCGGATTTGACCTATGGCTACACCTTC. Protein sequence: CASSSPSRRGSDLTYGYTF.

This clonotype was recorded a few times. This CDR3 reads CASSSDWEGYTF. The CDR3 bases are TGTGCCAGCAGCTCTGATTGGGAAGGCTACACCTTC. The J gene is TRBJ1-2, the V gene TRBV7-9; D remains unclear. V lost 4 bases and J 8 bases, leaving 11 bases between the germline ends. This CDR3 contains 12 residues. Germline CDR1 is SEHNR and CDR2 is FQNEAQ (reference sequence).

J is TRBJ2-7 and V is TRBV10-3; 10 positions agree with TRBD1. Trimming removed 2 bases from V and 2 bases from J; junction bases left unmatched: 12. This CDR3 has 18 residues. The germline V gene has CDR1 ENHRY and CDR2 SYGVKD. CDR3 residues: CAISEGRTGGFFPYEQYF. CDR3 sequence (DNA): TGTGCCATCAGTGAGGGGAGGACAGGGGGATTCTTCCCCTACGAGCAGTACTTC.

The chain joins TRBV6-2 or TRBV6-3 to TRBJ2-6; 7 bases fit TRBD1. V was clipped by 1 base and J by 0 bases; unmatched bases: 3. There are 17 residues in the CDR3. CDR1 MNHEY and CDR2 SVGEGT come from the germline V gene. DNA for the CDR3: TGTGCCAGCAGTTACTGGGGACAGAACTCTGGGGCCAACGTCCTGACTTTC. Encoded protein: CASSYWGQNSGANVLTF.